One and the same sample provided the 20 T cell receptor beta chains below, sequenced in a study of blood T cell repertoires in COVID-19. The table came from immunoSEQ multiplex PCR; TCRdb's copy has only in-frame clones and leaves some out. The table lists roughly 300,000 clones, around 87% of them singletons. Source material: PBMCs or T cells enriched from blood (not recorded which). These receptors all stem from a woman in her thirties who had recovered from COVID-19.

The V and J genes are TRBV5-4 and TRBJ2-6; D call uncertain. In germline, CDR1 is SGHNT, CDR2 YYREEE (reference sequence). This CDR3 spans 16 amino acids. Trimming took 4 bases from V and 1 from J, leaving 12 bases between them. CDR3 loop: CASSASLGSGANVLTF. CDR3 coding DNA: TGTGCCAGCAGCGCTAGTTTAGGATCTGGGGCCAACGTCCTGACTTTC.

The rearrangement links TRBV7-2 to TRBJ1-3; TRBD1 is a possible D gene (5 bases). The germline V gene encodes CDR1 SGHTA and CDR2 FQGNSA. V was clipped by 5 bases and J by 3 bases, with 8 bases between them. The CDR3 length is 13 residues. CDR3 loop: CASSHGGGNTIYF. The CDR3 DNA is TGTGCCAGCAGCCACGGGGGTGGAAACACCATATATTTT.

V usage is TRBV5-4 and J usage is TRBJ1-2, with 8 bases aligning to TRBD1. The CDR3 is 13 amino acids. Unmatched junction bases numbered 11, after V lost 9 bases and J lost 7 bases. From germline, CDR1 is SGHNT and CDR2 YYREEE (reference sequence). The CDR3 sequence is CATISPDRVGYTF. The CDR3 DNA is TGTGCCACCATCTCGCCGGACAGGGTTGGCTACACCTTC.

This chain uses TRBV7-9 with TRBJ1-6; D perhaps matches TRBD1 (6 bases). The CDR3 has 15 amino acids. V dropped 4 bases and J dropped 6 bases, with 13 bases sitting between them. Germline CDR1 SEHNR, CDR2 FQNEAQ (reference sequence). DNA of the CDR3: TGTGCCAGCAGCTCACAGACAGGACTTAATTCACCCCTCCACTTT. It encodes CASSSQTGLNSPLHF.

The V call is TRBV29-1, the J call TRBJ2-2; D call uncertain. The V end was cut by 5 bases, the J end by 0 bases, with 7 bases between. CDR1 SQVTM and CDR2 ANQGSEA come from the germline V gene. The CDR3 is 13 residues long. Here the CDR3 reads CSVILSNTGELFF. The CDR3, as DNA: TGCAGCGTTATACTGTCGAACACCGGGGAGCTGTTTTTT.

This chain joins TRBV9 and TRBJ2-5, with D perhaps TRBD2 (5 bases). The germline V gene encodes CDR1 SGDLS and CDR2 YYNGEE. The V end was cut by 3 bases, the J end by 4 bases, with 13 bases between. This CDR3 comprises 14 residues. The CDR3 region has the DNA TGTGCCAGCAGCGCCGCTAGTGGGAGAGAGACCCAGTACTTC. Translated: CASSAASGRETQYF.

The chain links TRBV3-1 (or the pseudogene TRBV3-2) to TRBJ2-7; maybe TRBD1 (5 bases). The germline gives CDR1 LGHDT, CDR2 YNNKEL (reference sequence). This CDR3 comprises 12 residues. Trimming cost V 1 base and J 6 bases, with 7 bases left between them. CDR3 amino acids: CASSQGQTEQYF. The CDR3 region has the DNA TGTGCCAGCAGCCAAGGACAGACCGAGCAGTACTTC.

V gene TRBV27 combines with J gene TRBJ2-1; the match to TRBD2 covers 10 bases. The V and J ends lost 4 bases and 2 bases, in that order; junction bases with no gene match: 8. CDR3 length equals 17 residues. Germline V gene data show CDR1 as MNHEY and CDR2 as SMNVEV (reference sequence). CDR3 loop: CASSSFLSGGPYNEQFF. In nucleotides, the CDR3 is TGTGCCAGCAGTTCCTTCCTTAGCGGGGGGCCCTACAATGAGCAGTTCTTC.

The table lists this clone with a count of one. The chain carries TRBV25-1 and TRBJ1-5; a weak D match, TRBD1 (6 bases). This CDR3 contains 15 residues. V was clipped by 6 bases and J by 0 bases, with 12 bases between them. CDR1 is MGHDK and CDR2 is SYGVNS in the germline V gene. The CDR3 bases are TGTGCCAGCAGCCCTGGACAGTATAGCAATCAGCCCCAGCATTTT. Translated, it gives CASSPGQYSNQPQHF.

J is TRBJ1-5 and V is TRBV7-9; possible D gene TRBD1, 5 bases. Germline V CDR1 and CDR2: SEHNR, FQNEAQ (reference sequence). Trimming took 4 bases from V and 0 from J, leaving 10 bases between them. The CDR3 has 15 amino acids. This CDR3 reads CASSSQGNSNQPQHF. The CDR3, as DNA: TGTGCCAGCAGCTCGCAGGGCAATAGCAATCAGCCCCAGCATTTT.

The chain combines TRBV7-9 with TRBJ1-6, with D hard to call. The V and J ends lost 6 bases and 0 bases respectively, with 6 bases between them. This CDR3 is 14 amino acids long. Germline V gene sequence: CDR1 SEHNR, CDR2 FQNEAQ (reference sequence). The CDR3: CASRLSSYNSPLHF. Here the CDR3 DNA reads TGTGCCAGCAGGCTTAGCTCCTATAATTCACCCCTCCACTTT.

This clone was seen a single time. The chain combines TRBV11-2 with TRBJ1-1; 7 bases line up with TRBD1. The CDR3 runs 15 residues. V lost 0 bases and J lost 2; bases outside the gene matches: 3. Germline CDR1 reads SGHAT; CDR2 reads FQNNGV. In DNA form, the CDR3 reads TGTGCCAGCAGCTTAGAGGCAGGGGGAAACACTGAAGCTTTCTTT. The encoded protein is CASSLEAGGNTEAFF. Drawing the rest from reference TRBV11-2 and TRBJ1-1, the complete variable domain is EAGVAQSPRYKIIEKRQSVAFWCNPISGHATLYWYQQILGQGPKLLIQFQNNGVVDDSQLPKDRFSAERLKGVDSTLKIQPAKLEDSAVYLCASSLEAGGNTEAFFGQGTRLTVV.

V and J are TRBV18 and TRBJ1-1, with D possibly being TRBD1 (6 bases). V lost 5 bases and J lost 4, with 14 bases in between. Germline-derived CDR1 and CDR2 are KGHSH and LQKENI. The CDR3 consists of 14 residues. Here the CDR3 DNA reads TGTGCCAGCTCATCGATAACAGGGTCCACTGAAGCTTTCTTT. It translates to CASSSITGSTEAFF.

V is TRBV20-1 and J is TRBJ1-2, with D unresolved. Deletions cut 5 bases from V and 14 bases from J, with 18 bases between. Looked up from germline, CDR1 is DFQATT and CDR2 is SNEGSKA (reference sequence). CDR3 size: 11 residues. CDR3 in amino acids: CSARRDTAETF. CDR3 DNA sequence: TGCAGTGCTCGACGAGACACGGCCGAAACCTTC.

The chain employs TRBV10-3 and TRBJ1-4; no firm D call. The CDR3 loop spans 12 amino acids. V dropped 5 bases and J dropped 8 bases, with 9 bases sitting between them. Germline V gene sequence: CDR1 ENHRY, CDR2 SYGVKD. CDR3 loop: CAISKTLEKLFF. The CDR3 DNA follows: TGTGCCATCAGTAAGACACTGGAAAAACTGTTTTTT.

For the CDR3, the DNA is TGTGCCAGCAGCACCCGACAGGGGAGCTCCTACAATGAGCAGTTCTTC. Protein sequence: CASSTRQGSSYNEQFF. The rearrangement uses TRBV14 and TRBJ2-1; 8 nucleotides agree with TRBD1. The CDR3 totals 16 residues. CDR1 and CDR2 from the germline V gene are SGHDN and FVKESK. V lost 5 bases and J lost 0; bases outside the gene matches: 6.

The chain has TRBV5-4 and TRBJ2-2; D is perhaps TRBD1 (6 bases). Trimming left V 2 bases short and J 4 bases short, with 12 bases between. The CDR3 extends over 15 amino acids. The germline gives CDR1 SGHNT, CDR2 YYREEE (reference sequence). CDR3 nucleotides: TGTGCCAGCAGCTTAGAAGGGGGAAGCACCGGGGAGCTGTTTTTT. It translates to CASSLEGGSTGELFF.

The chain uses TRBV19 and TRBJ1-2; no definite D call. CDR1 and CDR2 (germline): LNHDA, SQIVND (reference sequence). Trimming left V 3 bases short and J 3 bases short, with 8 bases between. The CDR3 is 13 amino acids. CDR3 DNA sequence: TGTGCCAGTAGTATGGGCACTTACTATGGCTACACCTTC. Its protein product is CASSMGTYYGYTF.

This rearrangement joins TRBV5-1 to TRBJ2-7, with 10 bases identical to TRBD1. The junction had 5 bases not matched to a gene; V was cut back by 4 bases and J by 4 bases. This CDR3 is 14 amino acids long. Germline values: CDR1 SGHRS, CDR2 YFSETQ. CDR3 residues: CASSVGQGVYEQYF. In DNA, the CDR3 is TGCGCCAGCAGCGTCGGACAGGGGGTTTACGAGCAGTACTTC.

J is TRBJ1-6 and V is TRBV23-1; no clear D. TRBV23-1 is known as an ORF, though its function is uncertain. The CDR3 is 10 amino acids. Trimming removed 4 bases from V and 13 bases from J, with 5 bases in between. The CDR3 region has the DNA TGCGCCAGCAGTCTGTCGCCCCTCCACTTT. Its translation: CASSLSPLHF.